This T cell receptor beta chain was identified in a study of untreated major depressive disorder. Whole-study results and caveats: The sequencing tests were limited to three preselected Vbeta families.

V was cut by 5 bases and J by 9 bases, with 13 bases left in between. CDR3 length equals 12 residues. Germline V gene data show CDR1 as ENHRY and CDR2 as SYGVKD. TCRdb's table, derived via immunoSEQ multiplex PCR, lists solely in-frame clones and lacks some. The data contain about 22,000 clones, 85% to 90% of them singletons. Note on this clone: Its specificity is not known.

This sequence joins TRBV10-3 and TRBJ2-5; D ambiguous. Sequenced sample: CD4+ T cells from PBMCs. The sequence derives from a woman in her forties in good health. The CDR3 nucleotides are TGTGCCATCAGTTCTCCCCAAGGGCCCCAGTACTTC. It translates to CAISSPQGPQYF.